A selection of T cell receptor beta chains follows, all from one sample in a study of cytomegalovirus exposure and HLA in healthy donors. Clones were sequenced by immunoSEQ multiplex PCR, and TCRdb holds only the in-frame ones, with some missing. The repertoire holds under 200,000 clones, with 80% to 85% as singletons. Specimen: PBMCs. These receptors originate from a woman aged 25 to 39 in good health and CMV-seronegative. Each CDR3 is given with its conserved first and last residue. The D gene is left open where the match is weak. Not all rows give a size; the values are once, few, many and, for expanded clones, a class.

v_call	d_call	j_call	clone_size	cdr3_aa	cdr3_nt
TRBV6-1	TRBD1	TRBJ1-6	.	CASSEAGDRSNSPLHF	TGTGCCAGCAGTGAAGCGGGGGACAGGTCTAATTCACCCCTCCACTTT
TRBV2	TRBD1	TRBJ1-1	.	CASSITGTGDTEAFF	TGTGCCAGCAGTATAACCGGGACAGGGGACACTGAAGCTTTCTTT
TRBV28	.	TRBJ2-3	once	CASSLGPGADTQYF	TGTGCCAGCAGTTTAGGACCGGGGGCAGATACGCAGTATTTT
TRBV7-9	TRBD2	TRBJ2-7	.	CASSFSGGYEQYF	TGTGCCAGCAGCTTCTCGGGAGGCTACGAGCAGTACTTC
TRBV6-5	.	TRBJ1-3	once	CASSYSSLGNTIYF	TGTGCCAGCAGTTACTCGAGTCTTGGAAACACCATATATTTT
TRBV29-1	TRBD1	TRBJ2-5	.	CSGEYRGQETQYF	TGCAGCGGAGAGTACAGGGGCCAAGAGACCCAGTACTTC
TRBV28	TRBD1	TRBJ2-7	.	CASSLWRDRGRQMAYEQYF	TGTGCCAGCAGTTTATGGCGGGACAGGGGGCGACAAATGGCATACGAGCAGTACTTC
TRBV7-9	.	TRBJ1-5	.	CASSFSGQPQHF	TGTGCCAGCAGCTTCAGTGGTCAGCCCCAGCATTTT
TRBV29-1	.	TRBJ2-3	.	CSVLFTGTDTQYF	TGCAGCGTTCTCTTCACAGGCACAGATACGCAGTATTTT
TRBV28	.	TRBJ1-2	.	CASTPQGYGGYTF	TGTGCCAGCACACCACAGGGATATGGTGGCTACACCTTC
TRBV2	.	TRBJ1-1	once	CASSQSRGRLGTEAFF	TGTGCCAGCAGCCAAAGTAGGGGCAGGTTGGGCACTGAAGCTTTCTTT
TRBV5-6	TRBD1	TRBJ2-7	.	CASSLPGQGYEQYF	TGTGCCAGCAGCTTACCGGGACAGGGCTACGAGCAGTACTTC
TRBV7-2	TRBD2	TRBJ2-1	.	CASRYTSGGYNEQFF	TGTGCCAGCAGGTACACTAGCGGGGGCTACAATGAGCAGTTCTTC
TRBV27	TRBD1	TRBJ2-7	.	CASSRRPGQSSYEQYF	TGTGCCAGCAGCCGACGACCGGGACAGAGCTCCTACGAGCAGTACTTC
TRBV4-1	TRBD1	TRBJ2-7	.	CASSQRVRDRDEQYF	TGCGCCAGCAGCCAAAGAGTCCGGGACAGGGACGAGCAGTACTTC
TRBV5-1	.	TRBJ2-3	.	CASSLDSRGDTQYF	TGCGCCAGCAGCTTGGACTCGCGCGGGGATACGCAGTATTTT
TRBV27	.	TRBJ1-5	.	CASRSGGSGNQPQHF	TGTGCCAGCAGATCCGGCGGGTCGGGCAATCAGCCCCAGCATTTT
TRBV27	TRBD1	TRBJ1-2	.	CASSLGQGYGYTF	TGTGCCAGCAGTCTGGGACAGGGATATGGCTACACCTTC
TRBV27	TRBD2	TRBJ2-1	.	CASRPSGGHNEQFF	TGTGCCAGCAGACCTAGCGGGGGCCACAATGAGCAGTTCTTC
TRBV5-6	TRBD1	TRBJ1-2	.	CASSSYGQGPNYGYTF	TGTGCCAGCAGCAGCTATGGACAGGGTCCTAACTATGGCTACACCTTC
TRBV6-1	TRBD1	TRBJ2-7	once	CASSETGAYEQYF	TGTGCCAGCAGTGAGACAGGGGCGTACGAGCAGTACTTC
TRBV10-1	TRBD1	TRBJ2-2	many	CASRLDRVSGELFF	TGCGCCAGCAGGCTAGACAGGGTTTCCGGGGAGCTGTTTTTT
TRBV4-1	TRBD1	TRBJ1-1	.	CASRLQGGNTEAFF	TGCGCCAGCCGCCTACAGGGGGGGAACACTGAAGCTTTCTTT
TRBV29-1	.	TRBJ1-1	.	CSVVGRMNTEAFF	TGCAGCGTTGTGGGCCGGATGAACACTGAAGCTTTCTTT
TRBV10-2	.	TRBJ1-1	.	CASRFSENTEAFF	TGCGCCAGCAGATTTTCAGAGAACACTGAAGCTTTCTTT
TRBV6-4	.	TRBJ2-1	.	CASSDSTVSEQFF	TGTGCCAGCAGTGACTCGACTGTCAGCGAACAGTTCTTC
TRBV28	TRBD1	TRBJ1-6	.	CASGRDRGLNYSPLHF	TGTGCCAGCGGCCGGGACAGGGGATTGAATTATTCACCCCTCCACTTT
TRBV11-1	.	TRBJ2-7	.	CASSFGPISGAYEQYF	TGTGCCAGCAGCTTCGGACCCATCTCAGGGGCCTACGAGCAGTACTTC
TRBV7-7	TRBD2	TRBJ2-5	.	CASSLGVAGVLETQYF	TGTGCCAGCAGCTTAGGTGTAGCGGGAGTGCTAGAGACCCAGTACTTC
TRBV5-6	TRBD1	TRBJ1-4	.	CASSDPGGSEKLFF	TGTGCCAGCAGTGACCCAGGGGGTAGCGAAAAACTGTTTTTT
TRBV6-1	TRBD1	TRBJ1-1	medium-sized	CASRKPGQVNTEAFF	TGTGCCAGCAGGAAACCGGGACAGGTGAACACTGAAGCTTTCTTT
TRBV28	.	TRBJ1-2	.	CASSRGDRGYGYTF	TGTGCCAGCAGCCGGGGGGATCGGGGTTATGGCTACACCTTC
TRBV19	TRBD1	TRBJ1-4	.	CASKGQGYEKLFF	TGTGCCAGTAAGGGACAGGGGTACGAAAAACTGTTTTTT
TRBV25-1	TRBD1	TRBJ1-6	few	CASSEQGDNSPLHF	TGTGCCAGCAGTGAACAGGGGGATAATTCACCCCTCCACTTT
TRBV5-1	.	TRBJ2-3	.	CASARLGTDTQYF	TGCGCCAGCGCGAGACTGGGCACAGATACGCAGTATTTT
TRBV6-1	TRBD1	TRBJ2-7	.	CATRQGGRYEQYF	TGTGCCACCAGACAGGGGGGGAGATACGAGCAGTACTTC
TRBV6-1	TRBD2	TRBJ2-1	.	CASGPGLAMIGEQFF	TGTGCCAGCGGTCCGGGACTAGCGATGATTGGTGAGCAGTTCTTC
TRBV29-1	.	TRBJ2-5	.	CSLQGGAGETQYF	TGCAGCCTACAGGGGGGGGCAGGGGAGACCCAGTACTTC
TRBV30	.	TRBJ1-5	.	CAWSFGGVQPQHF	TGTGCCTGGTCCTTTGGGGGGGTTCAGCCCCAGCATTTT
TRBV30	TRBD1	TRBJ1-5	.	CASTPGQAIGSNQPQHF	TGTGCCTCCACGCCGGGACAGGCGATCGGTAGCAATCAGCCCCAGCATTTT
TRBV7-3	.	TRBJ1-2	few	CASSASQGTGGYTF	TGTGCCAGCAGCGCCAGCCAGGGGACGGGTGGCTACACCTTC
TRBV19	TRBD2	TRBJ2-1	.	CASRMGTSGKDEQFF	TGTGCCAGTAGAATGGGAACCAGCGGGAAAGATGAGCAGTTCTTC
TRBV5-4	.	TRBJ1-2	.	CASSLTGGHGYTF	TGTGCCAGCAGCTTGACAGGTGGCCATGGCTACACCTTC
TRBV5-8	TRBD1	TRBJ1-5	few	CASSQDRVRGNQPQHF	TGTGCCAGCAGCCAGGACAGGGTGCGGGGTAATCAGCCCCAGCATTTT
TRBV2	TRBD2	TRBJ2-1	.	CASSRHGTSGNEQFF	TGTGCCAGCAGTCGCCATGGGACTAGCGGGAATGAGCAGTTCTTC
TRBV27	TRBD1	TRBJ1-1	.	CASRGFDRVAEAFF	TGTGCCAGCAGGGGTTTCGACAGGGTCGCTGAAGCTTTCTTT
TRBV6-5	TRBD2	TRBJ2-3	.	CASSLAGGFPDTQYF	TGTGCCAGCAGTCTAGCGGGGGGGTTTCCAGATACGCAGTATTTT
TRBV18	.	TRBJ1-1	many	CASGQGRRTEAFF	TGTGCCAGCGGGCAGGGGCGACGGACTGAAGCTTTCTTT
TRBV5-1	.	TRBJ2-2	.	CASSQAGDPNTGELFF	TGCGCCAGCAGCCAAGCAGGGGACCCGAACACCGGGGAGCTGTTTTTT